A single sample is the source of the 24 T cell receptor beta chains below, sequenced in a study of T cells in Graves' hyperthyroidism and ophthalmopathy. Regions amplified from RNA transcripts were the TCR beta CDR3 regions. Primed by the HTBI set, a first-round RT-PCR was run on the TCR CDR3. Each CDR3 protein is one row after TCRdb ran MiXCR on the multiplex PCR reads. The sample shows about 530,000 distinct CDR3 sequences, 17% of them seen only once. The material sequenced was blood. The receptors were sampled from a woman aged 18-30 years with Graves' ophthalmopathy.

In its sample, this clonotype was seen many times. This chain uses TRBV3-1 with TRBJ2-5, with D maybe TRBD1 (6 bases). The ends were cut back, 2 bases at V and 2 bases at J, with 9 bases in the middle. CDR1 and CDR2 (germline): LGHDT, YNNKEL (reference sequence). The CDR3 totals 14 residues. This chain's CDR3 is CASSQKGEQETQYF. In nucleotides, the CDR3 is TGTGCCAGCAGCCAAAAGGGGGAACAAGAGACCCAGTACTTC.

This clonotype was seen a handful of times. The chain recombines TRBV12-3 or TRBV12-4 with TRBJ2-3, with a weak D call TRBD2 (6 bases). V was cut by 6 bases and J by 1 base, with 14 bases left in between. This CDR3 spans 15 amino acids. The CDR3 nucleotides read TGTGCCAGCAGCCCCGGCGCGGGACGCACAGATACGCAGTATTTT. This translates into CASSPGAGRTDTQYF.

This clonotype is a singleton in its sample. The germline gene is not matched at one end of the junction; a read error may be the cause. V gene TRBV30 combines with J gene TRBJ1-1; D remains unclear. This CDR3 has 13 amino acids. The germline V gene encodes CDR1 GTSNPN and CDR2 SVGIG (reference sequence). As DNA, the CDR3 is TGTGCCTGGGGTGTTTCGGTGGGCACTGAAGCTTTCTTT. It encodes CAWGVSVGTEAFF.

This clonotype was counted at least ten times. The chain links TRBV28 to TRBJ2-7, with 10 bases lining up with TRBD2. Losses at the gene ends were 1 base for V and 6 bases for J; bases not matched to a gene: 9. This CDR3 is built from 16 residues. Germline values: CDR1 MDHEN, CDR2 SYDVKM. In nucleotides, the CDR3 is TGTGCCAGCAGTTTATTTGGCGGACTAGCGGTCCCCGAGCAGTACTTC. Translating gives CASSLFGGLAVPEQYF.

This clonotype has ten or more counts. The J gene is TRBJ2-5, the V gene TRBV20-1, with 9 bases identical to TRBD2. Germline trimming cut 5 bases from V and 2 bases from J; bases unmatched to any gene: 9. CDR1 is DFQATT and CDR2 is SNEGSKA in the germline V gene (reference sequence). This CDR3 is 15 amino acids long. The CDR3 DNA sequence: TGCAGTGCTGGACTTCCGCGGGAGGGACAAGAGACCCAGTACTTC. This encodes CSAGLPREGQETQYF.

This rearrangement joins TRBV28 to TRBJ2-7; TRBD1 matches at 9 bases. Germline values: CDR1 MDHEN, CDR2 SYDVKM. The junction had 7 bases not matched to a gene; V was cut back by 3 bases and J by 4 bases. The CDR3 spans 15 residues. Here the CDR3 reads CASSFHGTGKYEQYF. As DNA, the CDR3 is TGTGCCAGCAGTTTTCACGGGACAGGGAAGTACGAGCAGTACTTC.

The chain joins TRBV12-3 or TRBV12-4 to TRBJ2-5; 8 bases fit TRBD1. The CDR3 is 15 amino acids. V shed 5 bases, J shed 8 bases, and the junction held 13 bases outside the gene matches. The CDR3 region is CASSTTGTGGRTQYF. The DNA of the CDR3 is TGTGCCAGCAGTACCACCGGGACAGGTGGTCGCACCCAGTACTTC.

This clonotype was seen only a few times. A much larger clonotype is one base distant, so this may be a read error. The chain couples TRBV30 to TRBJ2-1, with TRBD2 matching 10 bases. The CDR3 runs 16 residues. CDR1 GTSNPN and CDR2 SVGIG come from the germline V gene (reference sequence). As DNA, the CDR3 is TGTGCCTGGAGCCTAGCGGGAGTGAGCGTGTTCAATGAGCAGCTCTTC. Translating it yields CAWSLAGVSVFNEQLF.

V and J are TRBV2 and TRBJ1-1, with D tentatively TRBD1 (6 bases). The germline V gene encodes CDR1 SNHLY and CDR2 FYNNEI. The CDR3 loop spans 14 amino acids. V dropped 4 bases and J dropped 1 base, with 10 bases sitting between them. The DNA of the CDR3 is TGTGCCAGCAGTGTGGACAGTTCGAACACTGAAGCTTTCTTT. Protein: CASSVDSSNTEAFF. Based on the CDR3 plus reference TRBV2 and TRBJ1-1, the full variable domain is EPEVTQTPSHQVTQMGQEVILRCVPISNHLYFYWYRQILGQKVEFLVSFYNNEISEKSEIFDDQFSVERPDGSNFTLKIRSTKLEDSAMYFCASSVDSSNTEAFFGQGTRLTVV.

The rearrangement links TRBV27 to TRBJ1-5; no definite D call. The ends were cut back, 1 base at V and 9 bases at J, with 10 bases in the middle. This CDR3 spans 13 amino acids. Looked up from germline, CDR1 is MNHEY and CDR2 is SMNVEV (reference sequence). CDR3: CASSLYLSGPQHF. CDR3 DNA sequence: TGTGCCAGCAGTTTATATTTGAGCGGGCCCCAGCATTTT.

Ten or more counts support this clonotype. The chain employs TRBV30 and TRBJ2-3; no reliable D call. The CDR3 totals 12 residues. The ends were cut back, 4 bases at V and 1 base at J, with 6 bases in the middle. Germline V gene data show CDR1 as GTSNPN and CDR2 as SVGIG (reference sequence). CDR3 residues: CAWNQGTDTQYF. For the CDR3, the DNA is TGTGCCTGGAATCAGGGCACAGATACGCAGTATTTT.

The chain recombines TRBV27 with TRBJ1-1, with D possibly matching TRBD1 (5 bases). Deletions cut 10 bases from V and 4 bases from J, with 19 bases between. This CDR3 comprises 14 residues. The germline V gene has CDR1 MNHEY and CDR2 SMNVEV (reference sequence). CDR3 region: CATLVGGLGTEAFF. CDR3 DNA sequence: TGTGCCACCCTAGTCGGGGGTTTGGGCACTGAAGCTTTCTTT.

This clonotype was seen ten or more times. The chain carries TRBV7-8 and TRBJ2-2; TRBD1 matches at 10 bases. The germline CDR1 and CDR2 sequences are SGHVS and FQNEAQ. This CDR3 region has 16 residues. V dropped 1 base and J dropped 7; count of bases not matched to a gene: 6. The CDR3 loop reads CASSLGTGGYSGELFF. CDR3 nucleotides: TGTGCCAGCAGCTTAGGGACAGGGGGGTATAGCGGGGAGCTGTTTTTT. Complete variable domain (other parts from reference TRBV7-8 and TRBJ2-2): GAGVSQSPRYKVAKRGQDVALRCDPISGHVSLFWYQQALGQGPEFLTYFQNEAQLDKSGLPSDRFFAERPEGSVSTLKIQRTQQEDSAVYLCASSLGTGGYSGELFFGEGSRLTVL.

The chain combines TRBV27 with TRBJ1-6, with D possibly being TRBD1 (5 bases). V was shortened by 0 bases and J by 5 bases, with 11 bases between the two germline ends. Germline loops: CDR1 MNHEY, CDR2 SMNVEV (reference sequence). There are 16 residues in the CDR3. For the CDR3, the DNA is TGTGCCAGCAGTTTATCGGGACGGGAGGATAATTCACCCCTCCACTTT. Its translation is CASSLSGREDNSPLHF.

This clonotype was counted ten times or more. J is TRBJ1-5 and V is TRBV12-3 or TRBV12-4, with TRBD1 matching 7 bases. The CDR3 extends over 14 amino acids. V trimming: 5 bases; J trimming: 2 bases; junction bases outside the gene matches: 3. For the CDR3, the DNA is TGTGCCAGCAGTCGACAGGGAGGCAATCAGCCCCAGCATTTT. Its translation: CASSRQGGNQPQHF.

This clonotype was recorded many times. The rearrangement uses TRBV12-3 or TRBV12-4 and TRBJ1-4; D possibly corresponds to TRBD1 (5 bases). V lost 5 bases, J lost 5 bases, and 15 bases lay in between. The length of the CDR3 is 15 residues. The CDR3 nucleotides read TGTGCCAGCAGTACCCACAGGACCCGGAATGAAAAACTGTTTTTT. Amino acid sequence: CASSTHRTRNEKLFF.

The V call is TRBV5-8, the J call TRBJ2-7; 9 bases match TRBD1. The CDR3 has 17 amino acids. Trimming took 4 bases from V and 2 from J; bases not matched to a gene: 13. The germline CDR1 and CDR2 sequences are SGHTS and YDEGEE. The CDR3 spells CASSTKTGGVRAYEQYF. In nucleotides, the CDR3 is TGTGCCAGCAGCACCAAAACAGGGGGCGTAAGAGCCTACGAGCAGTACTTC. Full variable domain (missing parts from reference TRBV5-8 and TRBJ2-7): EAGVTQSPTHLIKTRGQQATLRCSPISGHTSVYWYQQALGLGLQFLLWYDEGEERNRGNFPPRFSGRQFPNYSSELNVNALELEDSALYLCASSTKTGGVRAYEQYFGPGTRLTVT.

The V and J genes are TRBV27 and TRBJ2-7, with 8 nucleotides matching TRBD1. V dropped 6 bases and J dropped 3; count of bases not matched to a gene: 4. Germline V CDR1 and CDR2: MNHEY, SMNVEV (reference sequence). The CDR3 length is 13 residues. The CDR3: CASSMTGVYEQYF. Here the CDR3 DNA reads TGTGCCAGCAGCATGACAGGGGTCTACGAGCAGTACTTC.

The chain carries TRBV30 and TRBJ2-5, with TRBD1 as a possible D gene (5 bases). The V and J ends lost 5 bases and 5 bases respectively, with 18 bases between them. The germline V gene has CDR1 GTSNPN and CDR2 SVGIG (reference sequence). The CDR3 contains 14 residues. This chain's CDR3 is CAWGIQVSRETQYF. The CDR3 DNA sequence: TGTGCCTGGGGTATACAGGTCAGCCGGGAGACCCAGTACTTC.

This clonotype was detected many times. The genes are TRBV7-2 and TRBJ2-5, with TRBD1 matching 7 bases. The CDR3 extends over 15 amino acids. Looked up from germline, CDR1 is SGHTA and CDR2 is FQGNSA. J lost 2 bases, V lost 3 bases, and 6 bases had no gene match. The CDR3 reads CASSFNRGQQETQYF. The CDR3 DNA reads TGTGCCAGCAGCTTCAACAGGGGCCAGCAAGAGACCCAGTACTTC.

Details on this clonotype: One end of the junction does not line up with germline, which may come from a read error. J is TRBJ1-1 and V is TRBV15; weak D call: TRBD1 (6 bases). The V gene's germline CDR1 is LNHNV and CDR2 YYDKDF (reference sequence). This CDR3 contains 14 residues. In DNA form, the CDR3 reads TGTGCCACCAGAAGAGATCTCTTGGACAGAGAAGCTTTCTTT. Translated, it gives CATRRDLLDREAFF.

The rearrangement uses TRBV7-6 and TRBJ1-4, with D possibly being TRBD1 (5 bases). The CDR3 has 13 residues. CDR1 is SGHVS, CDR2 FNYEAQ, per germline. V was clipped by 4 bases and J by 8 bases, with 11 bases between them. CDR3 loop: CASSSTVGEKLFF. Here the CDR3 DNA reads TGTGCCAGCAGCTCGACAGTTGGAGAAAAACTGTTTTTT.

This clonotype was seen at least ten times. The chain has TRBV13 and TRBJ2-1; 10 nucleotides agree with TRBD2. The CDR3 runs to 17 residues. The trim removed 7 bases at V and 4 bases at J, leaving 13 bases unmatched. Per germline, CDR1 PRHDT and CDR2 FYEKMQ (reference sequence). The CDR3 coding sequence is TGTGCCAGCATCCTATCCCTGGGGACTAGCGTATACAATGAGCAGTTCTTC. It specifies CASILSLGTSVYNEQFF.

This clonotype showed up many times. CDR3 DNA sequence: TGTGCCAGCAGTTTGGACGGTTCGCAGCCCCAGTACTTC. Its protein product is CASSLDGSQPQYF. This chain joins TRBV12-3 or TRBV12-4 and TRBJ2-5; D is uncertain. V was pared by 3 bases and J by 9 bases, with 14 bases between. The CDR3 runs to 13 residues.